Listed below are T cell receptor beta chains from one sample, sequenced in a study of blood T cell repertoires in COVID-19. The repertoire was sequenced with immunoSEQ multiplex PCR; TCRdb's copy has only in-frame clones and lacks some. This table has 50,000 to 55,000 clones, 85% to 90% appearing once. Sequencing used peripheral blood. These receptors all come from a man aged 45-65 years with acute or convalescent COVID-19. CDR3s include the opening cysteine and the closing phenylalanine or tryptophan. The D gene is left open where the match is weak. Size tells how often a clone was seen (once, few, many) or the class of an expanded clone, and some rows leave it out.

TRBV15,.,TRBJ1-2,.,CATSIDSAANYGYTF,TGTGCCACCAGCATAGACAGCGCCGCTAACTATGGCTACACCTTC
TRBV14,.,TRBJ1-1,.,CASRRGAGMNTEAFF,TGTGCCAGCAGACGGGGAGCGGGCATGAACACTGAAGCTTTCTTT
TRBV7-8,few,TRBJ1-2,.,CASSKQGSYGYTF,TGTGCCAGCAGCAAACAGGGCAGCTATGGCTACACCTTC
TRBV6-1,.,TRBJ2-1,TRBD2,CASSDRGGRGEQFF,TGTGCCAGCAGTGACCGGGGGGGCCGTGGAGAGCAGTTCTTC
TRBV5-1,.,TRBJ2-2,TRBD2,CASSFRSGSIAAGELFF,TGCGCCAGCAGCTTTAGGAGCGGGAGTATTGCTGCCGGGGAGCTGTTTTTT
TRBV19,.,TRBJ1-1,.,CASTNRAGNTEAFF,TGTGCCAGCACGAACAGGGCAGGGAACACTGAAGCTTTCTTT
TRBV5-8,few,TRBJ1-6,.,CASSLSDNSPLHF,TGTGCCAGCAGCTTGTCAGATAATTCACCCCTCCACTTT
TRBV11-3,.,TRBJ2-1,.,CASSLDPDLSSYNEQFF,TGTGCCAGCAGCTTAGATCCCGACTTAAGCTCCTACAATGAGCAGTTCTTC
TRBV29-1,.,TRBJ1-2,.,CSVAKGRWDYGYTF,TGCAGCGTTGCGAAGGGGAGGTGGGACTATGGCTACACCTTC
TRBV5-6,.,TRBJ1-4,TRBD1,CASSDRDREIEKLFF,TGTGCCAGCAGCGATAGGGACAGGGAAATTGAAAAACTGTTTTTT
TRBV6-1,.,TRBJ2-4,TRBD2,CASSEGPWEGAKNIQYF,TGTGCCAGCAGTGAAGGCCCCTGGGAGGGGGCCAAAAACATTCAGTACTTC
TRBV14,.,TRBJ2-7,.,CASSQTGSREWEQYF,TGTGCCAGCAGCCAAACAGGGTCCAGGGAGTGGGAGCAGTACTTC
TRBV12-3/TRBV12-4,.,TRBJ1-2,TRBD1,CASLGQDYGYTF,TGTGCCAGCCTGGGACAGGACTATGGCTACACCTTC
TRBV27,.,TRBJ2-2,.,CASSLFRNTGELFF,TGTGCCAGCAGTTTATTCCGGAACACCGGGGAGCTGTTTTTT
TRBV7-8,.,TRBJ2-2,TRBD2,CASSLLAGGRTGELFF,TGTGCCAGCAGCCTATTAGCGGGAGGGCGGACCGGGGAGCTGTTTTTT
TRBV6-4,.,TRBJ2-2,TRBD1,CASREQGFGELFF,TGTGCCAGCAGAGAACAGGGGTTCGGGGAGCTGTTTTTT
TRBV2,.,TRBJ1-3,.,CASSETRPAGNTIYF,TGTGCCAGCAGTGAAACCAGGCCGGCCGGAAACACCATATATTTT
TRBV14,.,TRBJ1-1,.,CASSPFRGAEAFF,TGTGCCAGCAGCCCCTTTCGGGGGGCTGAAGCTTTCTTT
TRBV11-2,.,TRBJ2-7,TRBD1,CASSLLPGGNYEQYF,TGTGCCAGCAGCTTACTTCCAGGGGGAAACTACGAGCAGTACTTC
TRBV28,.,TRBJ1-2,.,CASWDIELANYGYTF,TGTGCCTCCTGGGACATTGAGTTAGCTAACTATGGCTACACCTTC
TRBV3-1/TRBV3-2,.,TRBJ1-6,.,CASSPRGRGHHNSPLHF,TGTGCCAGCAGCCCCCGGGGGAGGGGCCACCATAATTCACCCCTCCACTTT
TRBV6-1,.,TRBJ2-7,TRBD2,CASSEGLAGDEQYF,TGTGCCAGCAGTGAAGGACTAGCGGGAGACGAGCAGTACTTC
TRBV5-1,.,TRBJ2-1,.,CASSFDGRRDEQFF,TGCGCCAGCAGCTTCGATGGCCGGAGGGATGAGCAGTTCTTC
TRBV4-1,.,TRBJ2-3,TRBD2,CASSRLGLAGPDTQYF,TGCGCCAGCAGCCGATTGGGACTAGCGGGACCAGATACGCAGTATTTT
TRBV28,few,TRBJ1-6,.,CASSFEGIASPLHF,TGTGCCAGCAGTTTCGAGGGTATTGCTTCACCCCTCCACTTT
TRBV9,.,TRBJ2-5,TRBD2,CASSVGRGGGALETQYF,TGTGCCAGCAGCGTAGGACGAGGCGGGGGGGCCCTAGAGACCCAGTACTTC
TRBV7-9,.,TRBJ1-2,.,CASSTRELAKGYTF,TGTGCCAGCAGCACCCGGGAACTGGCTAAGGGCTACACCTTC
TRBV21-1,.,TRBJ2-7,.,CASSGVQGRHEQYF,TGTGCCAGCAGCGGAGTACAGGGGAGGCACGAGCAGTACTTC
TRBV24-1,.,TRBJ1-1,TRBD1,CATSNRGGTEAFF,TGTGCCACCTCAAACAGGGGGGGAACTGAAGCTTTCTTT
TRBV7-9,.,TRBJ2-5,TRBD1,CASSLARTGERETQYF,TGTGCCAGCAGCTTGGCACGGACAGGGGAGAGAGAGACCCAGTACTTC
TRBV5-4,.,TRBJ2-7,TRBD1,CASSLGRTGEYEQYF,TGTGCCAGCAGCTTGGGGAGGACAGGGGAGTACGAGCAGTACTTC
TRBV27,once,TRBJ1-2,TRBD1,CASRRTGQDGYTF,TGTGCCAGCAGGCGGACAGGGCAGGATGGCTACACCTTC
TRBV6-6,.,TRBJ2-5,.,CASSYGPGSLDTQYF,TGTGCCAGCAGTTACGGCCCGGGATCCCTGGATACCCAGTACTTC
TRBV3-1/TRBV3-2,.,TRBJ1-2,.,CASSRKIQGFHGYTF,TGTGCCAGCAGCCGTAAAATACAGGGATTCCATGGCTACACCTTC
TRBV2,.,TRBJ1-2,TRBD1,CASSERTGFGYTF,TGTGCCAGCAGTGAGAGGACAGGGTTTGGCTACACCTTC
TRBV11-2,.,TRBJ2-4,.,CASSRGPSVKNIQYF,TGTGCCAGCAGCCGCGGGCCATCCGTGAAAAACATTCAGTACTTC
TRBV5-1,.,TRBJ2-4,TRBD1,CASSSGQEGIQYF,TGCGCCAGCAGCTCGGGACAGGAGGGGATTCAGTACTTC
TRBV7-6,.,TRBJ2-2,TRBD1,CASSFSTGVGTGELFF,TGTGCCAGCAGCTTTTCGACAGGGGTAGGGACCGGGGAGCTGTTTTTT
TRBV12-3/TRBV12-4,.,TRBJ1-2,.,CASSFPGIYGYTF,TGTGCCAGCAGTTTTCCCGGGATCTATGGCTACACCTTC
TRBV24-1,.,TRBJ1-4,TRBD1,CATSDGTVVEKLFF,TGTGCCACCAGTGACGGGACAGTGGTTGAAAAACTGTTTTTT